This section outlines one TCR beta chain sequence together with its context. No antigen is known for it. Base-call qualities are not available, and no considerably larger clone is one nucleotide away. This specimen belongs to a study of T cell responses to AZD1222 COVID-19 vaccine listed by TCRdb under 2021. About the investigation overall: AZD1222 recipients whose second dose came at about 4 weeks and those whose second dose came at about 12 weeks were combined into one group, since spike-specific TCR depth and breadth did not differ between the two schedules. A total of under 250 trial participants underwent TCR sequencing, of whom roughly 210 had received two doses of AZD1222 and roughly 26 had received two doses of the MenACWY control vaccine. Trial participants were enrolled by age into subgroups of 18-55, 56-69 and 70-plus years, and about 150, 27 and 61 TCR-sequenced participants, respectively, were included in these subgroups. The investigation overall reported the following: Reportedly, almost half of the unique spike-specific TCRs recognized epitopes lying outside the regions that are mutated in the B.1.351 and B.1.1.7 variants. Conclusions about previously exposed vaccinees are limited because only 6 or 7 AZD1222 recipients were SARS-CoV-2 seropositive at baseline. Most participants were white British and females outnumbered males, and the authors suggested that clonal diversity may have been underestimated. Because no day 14 peak-response samples were available, the repertoires could be characterized only after the peak T cell response. The 56-69-year group was small, and its depth increase did not reach significance, likely because of low power. The whole spike protein was spanned by vaccine-associated CD4 TCRs, and dominant responses were seen in regions 160-218 and 743-854. A significant rise in spike-specific TCR breadth and depth was observed after two AZD1222 doses relative to day 0 and relative to MenACWY recipients.

This specimen's time point label, per the study, means: baseline before first vaccination. Samples from vaccinated people were obtained from the UK trials COV001 and COV002, which included a single-blind randomized controlled phase 2/3 trial of AZD1222 (ChAdOx1 nCoV-19) in healthy adults. Trial participant PBMC samples were collected at day 0 and day 28 after the second dose for TCRbeta chain sequencing. CDR1 and CDR2, per the germline V gene, are SGHTS and YDEGEE. The CDR3, from cysteine to phenylalanine, totals 14 residues. The only DNA kept is the CDR3, 42 bases in frame from the first base. Ends trimmed: V by 2 bases, J by 7 bases; bases unmatched to a gene: 3. The CDR3 regions of human TCRbeta chains were subjected to immunosequencing. In the paper's pipeline: TCRs in the repertoires were matched against a reference library of SARS-CoV-2-specific TCRs that had been generated with the MIRA antigen-specificity platform. Breadth was defined as the fraction of unique TCRs that were SARS-CoV-2-associated, and depth was defined as the fraction of total T cells that were SARS-CoV-2-associated. Each spike-specific TCR was assigned to its reactive spike region and to a CD4 or CD8 class using the MIRA data. Log10-transformed breadth and depth values were compared by one-way ANOVA with Sidak's multiple comparisons tests. The clones in this table, taken by TCRdb from immuneACCESS, are in-frame only. Not every clone is retained; where verified, under half of the shortfall comes from an unresolved V gene, and the cause of the rest is unknown. V, J and clone size reflect that table, while D and trimming were determined from the DNA. The sample table contains about 150,000 clones; only one count was recorded for 90% of them. Clones ranked in the top ten supply less than 2% of the sample.

This sequence originates from an adult in good health. Recombination connected TRBV5-8 to TRBJ1-6, with 7 bases in between that match TRBD1. The specimen comprised peripheral blood, sampled on day 0 of AZD1222 vaccination. The nucleotides read TGTGCCAGCAGCTTACCGGGACAGAATTCACCCCTCCACTTT. Translated, this gives CASSLPGQNSPLHF.